This is a list of T cell receptor beta chains from one sample in a study of post-analysis software for immune sequencing data. One entry per CDR3 protein results from TCRdb running MiXCR on the PCR reads. This sample carries approximately 570,000 distinct CDR3 sequences, roughly 46% of them seen once, and the ten largest clones take roughly 1.8%. Sequenced input: blood. The receptors here all came from a girl aged 5 to 17 with multiple sclerosis. Both conserved end residues are part of each CDR3. The D gene is left open where the match is weak. Clone size appears in some rows only: once, few, many, or a class for an expanded clone.

clone_size j_call v_call d_call cdr3_nt cdr3_aa
once TRBJ1-4 TRBV4-2 . TGTGCCAGCAGCCAAGTAGGGGAGGACAATGAAAAACTGTTTTTT CASSQVGEDNEKLFF
. TRBJ1-2 TRBV20-1 . TGCAGTGCTAGAGCGGGCGGCTATGGCTACACCTTC CSARAGGYGYTF
. TRBJ2-7 TRBV4-1 . TGCGCCAGCAGCCAAGAGGGGCTAGCCGTCTCCTACGAGCAGTACTTC CASSQEGLAVSYEQYF
. TRBJ2-1 TRBV6-5 TRBD2 TGTGCCAGCAGTTACTCTGGACTAGCGGGGTACAATGAGCAGTTCTTC CASSYSGLAGYNEQFF
. TRBJ1-5 TRBV20-1 . TGCAGTGCTGGGTCCCGGGACGCTTATAGCAATCAGCCCCAGCATTTT CSAGSRDAYSNQPQHF
few TRBJ2-1 TRBV12-3/TRBV12-4 . TGTGCCAGCAGTTTAGCGTCTTTCAATGAGCAGTTCTTC CASSLASFNEQFF
. TRBJ2-7 TRBV12-3/TRBV12-4 TRBD2 TGTGCCAGCAGCCCAACGGGACTAGGTTTCGGAGAGCAGTACTTC CASSPTGLGFGEQYF
. TRBJ1-1 TRBV12-3/TRBV12-4 . TGTGCCAGCACCGTAGCGTTGAACACTGAAGCTTTCTTT CASTVALNTEAFF
many TRBJ2-6 TRBV30 . TGTGCCTGGAGTGTCCAGTTTTCGTCCTCTGGGGCCAACGTCCTGACTTTC CAWSVQFSSSGANVLTF
. TRBJ1-5 TRBV7-9 . TGTGCCAGCAGCTTAAGGGGCCAGCACCAGCATTTT CASSLRGQHQHF
. TRBJ1-3 TRBV4-1 TRBD1 TGCGCCAGCAGTCTCCCCGCAGGGGGCAAGGACACCATATATTTT CASSLPAGGKDTIYF
few TRBJ1-6 TRBV12-3/TRBV12-4 TRBD1 TGTGCCAGCAGTTTTGGGACAGGACCATATAATTCACCCCTCCACTTT CASSFGTGPYNSPLHF
once TRBJ1-1 TRBV24-1 . TGTGCCACCAGTGTGTCGGGGTCTGAAGCTTTCTTT CATSVSGSEAFF
few TRBJ2-2 TRBV5-1 TRBD1 TGCGCCAGCACCAAAGGGACAGCCGGGACGACCGGGGAGCTGTTTTTT CASTKGTAGTTGELFF
. TRBJ2-1 TRBV12-3/TRBV12-4 TRBD2 TGTGCCAGCAGTCCACGACTAGCGGGAAGCAATGAGCAGTTCTTC CASSPRLAGSNEQFF
. TRBJ2-5 TRBV5-1 . TGCGCCAGCAGCCCGGCTCAGTCTTGGGAGACCCAGTACTTC CASSPAQSWETQYF
few TRBJ1-2 TRBV12-3/TRBV12-4 TRBD1 TGTGCCAGCGGGGGACAGGGACCTGGCTACACCTTC CASGGQGPGYTF
. TRBJ1-1 TRBV29-1 . TGCAGCGTTGCACGGTGGTCGGGGACTGAAGCTTTCTTT CSVARWSGTEAFF
. TRBJ1-5 TRBV6-1 . TGTGCCAGCAGGGCCCGGGACACCTATAGCAATCAGCCCCAGCATTTT CASRARDTYSNQPQHF
few TRBJ2-3 TRBV4-1 . TGCGCCAGCAGCCAAGATGCGGGAACTAGCACAGATACGCAGTATTTT CASSQDAGTSTDTQYF
. TRBJ2-5 TRBV19 TRBD1 TGTGCCAGTAGTACAGGGACAGGGGGTTTTGAGACCCAGTACTTC CASSTGTGGFETQYF
. TRBJ1-2 TRBV12-3/TRBV12-4 . TGTGCCGGCAGTTTAACCAACAGAATTCCTTATGGCTACACCTTC CAGSLTNRIPYGYTF
few TRBJ2-1 TRBV29-1 . TGCAGCGTTGAAGTTTTGGGGAATTACAATGAGCAGTTCTTC CSVEVLGNYNEQFF
. TRBJ2-1 TRBV6-5 TRBD1 TGTGCCAGCAGTTCCCGGACAGGGGTCCCAATTGGGTCGTCCTACAATGAGCAGTTCTTC CASSSRTGVPIGSSYNEQFF
. TRBJ2-1 TRBV24-1 . TGTGCCACCAGTGAATCGCTCAACAATGAGCAGTTCTTC CATSESLNNEQFF
. TRBJ1-2 TRBV6-5 TRBD1 TGTGCCAGCGGTTACTCAAAGACAGGGCGGGTAGCTAACTATGGCTACACCTTC CASGYSKTGRVANYGYTF
. TRBJ2-3 TRBV5-5 . TGTGCCAGCAGCTCCGCCGTGTCTAGCACAGATACGCAGTATTTT CASSSAVSSTDTQYF
. TRBJ1-2 TRBV7-9 . TGTGCCAGCAGTGCCGAAGTAGTGGCGTATGGCTACACCTTC CASSAEVVAYGYTF
. TRBJ2-1 TRBV12-3/TRBV12-4 TRBD2 TGTGCCAGCAGGGGACTAGCGGGAGGTGAGCAGTTCTTC CASRGLAGGEQFF
. TRBJ2-1 TRBV3-1 . TGTGCCAGCAGCCAAGATGGGTTACGGGTACAGTACAATGAGCAGTTCTTC CASSQDGLRVQYNEQFF
. TRBJ1-2 TRBV12-3/TRBV12-4 . TGTGCCAGCAGTCCAGGCCGGGAGGACTCCTATGGCTACACCTTC CASSPGREDSYGYTF
. TRBJ2-5 TRBV24-1 . TGTGCCACCGGGCTAGTGGGAATGGAGACCCAGTACTTC CATGLVGMETQYF
. TRBJ1-6 TRBV3-1 . TGTGCCAGCAGCCAAGATGAGGGGAATTCACCCCTCCACTTT CASSQDEGNSPLHF
. TRBJ2-7 TRBV7-2 . TGTGCCGGCAGCCCCACCCAGGGCCTCCTGACGGACGAGCAGTACTTC CAGSPTQGLLTDEQYF
once TRBJ2-4 TRBV5-5 TRBD1 TGTGCCAGCAGCACAGGGACAGCTAGAAACATTCAGTACTTC CASSTGTARNIQYF
. TRBJ2-5 TRBV12-3/TRBV12-4 . TGTGCCTGCAGTCTAGGCGGGCGGGAACAAGAGACCCAGTACTTC CACSLGGREQETQYF
. TRBJ2-3 TRBV6-1 . TGTGCCAGCGGCACAACGGGTTTTGATGCGCAGTATTTT CASGTTGFDAQYF
. TRBJ2-5 TRBV11-2 . TGTGCCAGCAGCTTAGAGGCGGCAGGGGAGCGGGAGACCCAGTACTTC CASSLEAAGERETQYF
. TRBJ2-3 TRBV10-2 TRBD1 TGCGCCAGCAGTGGGCATGGACAGGGCTCGACAGATACGCAGTATTTT CASSGHGQGSTDTQYF
. TRBJ2-7 TRBV27 . TGTGCCAGCAGTTTATTCAGGACCGAAGGCGAGCAGTACTTC CASSLFRTEGEQYF
. TRBJ1-1 TRBV4-1 . TGCGCCAGCAGCCAAGAAAGCAGGGGCACTGAAGCTTTCTTT CASSQESRGTEAFF
. TRBJ2-5 TRBV5-1 . TGCGCCAGCAGCTTAGAATCCCTAGAGACCCAGTACTTC CASSLESLETQYF
. TRBJ1-1 TRBV5-1 . TGCGCCAGCAGCTCCTATCGTCCCGGGACAAGTATGAACACTGAAGCTTTCTTT CASSSYRPGTSMNTEAFF
. TRBJ1-5 TRBV2 . TGTGCCAGCAGTGTCCTGCCTACCCCTGCCAATCAGCCCCAGCATTTT CASSVLPTPANQPQHF
few TRBJ2-5 TRBV4-1 TRBD2 TGCGCCAGCAGCCAAGATCGGCTAGCGGGAGAGACCCAGTACTTC CASSQDRLAGETQYF
. TRBJ1-2 TRBV5-1 . TGCGCCAGCAGCTCGATGAACTATGGCTACACCTTC CASSSMNYGYTF
. TRBJ1-2 TRBV6-6 TRBD1 TGTGCCGGGCGTACAGGGGGCAACTATGGCTACACCTTC CAGRTGGNYGYTF
. TRBJ2-3 TRBV7-3 TRBD2 TGTGCCAGCAGCTTAACACCGGGACTAGCCAGGACGGCAGATACGCAGTATTTT CASSLTPGLARTADTQYF
. TRBJ2-1 TRBV7-9 . TGTGCCAGCAGCTCCGGAGAAACCTACAATGAGCAGTTCTTC CASSSGETYNEQFF
. TRBJ2-6 TRBV7-6 . TGTGCCAGCAGTAGTTCTGGGGCCAACGGCCTGACTTTC CASSSSGANGLTF